The rows below give T cell receptor beta chains drawn from one sample of a study of blood T cell repertoires in COVID-19. Sequencing was performed with immunoSEQ multiplex PCR; in TCRdb, only in-frame clones are kept and a portion is missing. The repertoire holds about 60,000 clones, with around 73% as singletons. Sequencing was carried out using peripheral blood. The source is a man older than 75 with acute or convalescent COVID-19. Both conserved end residues are part of each CDR3. D genes are given only for firm matches. Clone size appears in some rows only: once, few, many, or a class for an expanded clone.

len	abundance	v_gene	j_gene	d_gene	CDR3nt	CDR3aa
16	.	TRBV9	TRBJ2-1	TRBD2	TGTGCCAGCAGCTTCAGCGGGGGGGCCTCGTACAATGAGCAGTTCTTC	CASSFSGGASYNEQFF
14	few	TRBV19	TRBJ1-4	.	TGTGCCAGTAGTCGTGGGGCCTACGATGAAAAACTGTTTTTT	CASSRGAYDEKLFF
15	.	TRBV5-1	TRBJ1-4	.	TGCGCCAGCAGCGCTGGGACACCAACTAATGAAAAACTGTTTTTT	CASSAGTPTNEKLFF
18	.	TRBV7-9	TRBJ2-7	TRBD2	TGTGCCAGCAGCTTAAATCGGACTAGCGGGATAATTTCGTACGAGCAGTACTTC	CASSLNRTSGIISYEQYF
14	once	TRBV7-9	TRBJ2-7	.	TGTGCCAGCAGCTTACCAGACAGATCCTACGAGCAGTACTTC	CASSLPDRSYEQYF
13	few	TRBV7-2	TRBJ1-5	.	TGTGCCAGCAGCTTACGGGGAAATCAGCCCCAGCATTTT	CASSLRGNQPQHF
12	.	TRBV15	TRBJ1-3	.	TGTGCCACCAGCAGAGTCGAGGGCCCCATATATTTT	CATSRVEGPIYF
16	.	TRBV7-9	TRBJ1-4	.	TGTGCCAGCAGTTCCGGGGACGCGGGAATTAATGAAAAACTGTTTTTT	CASSSGDAGINEKLFF
14	.	TRBV15	TRBJ2-3	.	TGTGCCACCAGCAGGCAAGAGTACACAGATACGCAGTATTTT	CATSRQEYTDTQYF
17	.	TRBV27	TRBJ1-5	.	TGTGCCAGCAGGAAATTCGGCAGGGAGGGCCTCACTCAGCCCCAGCATTTT	CASRKFGREGLTQPQHF
15	.	TRBV11-2	TRBJ2-1	.	TGTGCCAGCAGCTTTCTAGCTAACTCCTACAATGAGCAGTTCTTC	CASSFLANSYNEQFF
14	.	TRBV2	TRBJ1-1	TRBD1	TGTGCCAGCATCAAGACAGGGGTGAACACTGAAGCTTTCTTT	CASIKTGVNTEAFF
13	.	TRBV12-3/TRBV12-4	TRBJ1-5	TRBD1	TGTGCCAGCAGAACAGGGGGGAATCAGCCCCAGCATTTT	CASRTGGNQPQHF
14	.	TRBV28	TRBJ1-2	.	TGTGCCAGCAGTAGTGTGGGTGGGGCCTATGGCTACACCTTC	CASSSVGGAYGYTF
14	medium-sized	TRBV13	TRBJ2-3	TRBD1	TGTGCCAGCAGCGCCGCCGACAGGGCCGATACGCAGTATTTT	CASSAADRADTQYF
16	.	TRBV30	TRBJ1-6	.	TGTGCCTGGAGTGTACCGGGGAGCTCCTATAATTCACCCCTCCACTTT	CAWSVPGSSYNSPLHF
13	.	TRBV7-9	TRBJ2-1	.	TGTGCCAGCAGCACTTGGGGGGGCCGGGAGCAGTTCTTC	CASSTWGGREQFF